Given below is one TCR beta chain in context. This clonotype was found many times. This receptor's antigen is unknown. No much larger clone exists at a distance of one base, and base qualities are not known. To synthesize cDNA, template-switch 5'RACE was performed with a primer carrying a 10-nucleotide random unique molecular identifier so that each TCR transcript was tagged. Every sequencing run yielded over 160 million TCR-beta sequences covering 15-18 subjects. Total RNA was extracted with the RNeasy kit. Using the KAPA Real-time Library Amplification kit, TCR-beta VDJ regions were amplified with primers for the TCR constant region and the 5'RACE anchor. A first PCR added sample indexes and Illumina adaptors, and a second PCR then raised library yield. After Ampure bead purification, the TCR product of roughly 650 bp was size-selected on a 2% E-gel SizeSelection system. Before pooling, library quality was checked on a Bioanalyzer, concentration was measured with Qubit, and libraries were quantified with the Kapa Library Quantification kit. Libraries were sequenced paired-end 2 x 150 bp on an Illumina HiSeq 2500. To increase sequence diversity, roughly 25-31% phiX was spiked into each library pool. Under the source paper's analysis protocol: Quality-filtered reads were processed with the UMI-based MiGEC pipeline, and over 85% of raw TCR sequences were removed by the MiGEC pipeline during error correction. VDJ genes were aligned to IMGT germline references, and each clonotype was defined by a unique CDR3 amino acid sequence together with V-J genes. Clonal expansion, Shannon diversity and CDR3 relatedness were evaluated with VDJtools (CalcPairwiseDistances, ClusterSamples), while phylogenetic trees were built in CLCbio workbench. Clones with at least 8 unique UMIs were defined as expanded, with this threshold being based on coefficient-of-variation modelling across technical triplicates. TCRdb reanalyzed the raw reads on its own, using fastp at Q25 for trimming and MiXCR for clone calling, and kept in-frame beta chains. All rows with the same CDR3 protein become a single entry with the most common DNA and genes. TCRdb's processing, not the authors' own work, is the source of the V and J calls. In all, the sample holds roughly 31,000 distinct CDR3 sequences, and roughly 4.4% of those were seen once. Under 25% of the sample goes to the ten largest clones.

V is clipped by 4 bases and J by 7 bases, and the sequence between their germline boundaries is 8 bases long. The CDR3 numbers 12 residues from cysteine through phenylalanine. The entry retains the CDR3 DNA only, 36 bases that are in frame from base 1. The germline V gene provides CDR1 SGHRS and CDR2 YFSETQ. This sample is drawn from a study of neurological immune-mediated disorders (dated by TCRdb to about 2019). For the wider study: The study compared peripheral blood TCR-beta repertoires of HTLV-I-associated myelopathy (HAM/TSP) patients, multiple sclerosis patients and healthy controls using UMI-based sequencing. Of the 70 or so subjects in the cohort, around 14 were HAM/TSP patients, about 34 were multiple sclerosis patients, and some 20 were healthy controls. The 90 to 120 TCR-beta libraries covered PBMC samples along with longitudinal samples, technical triplicates, and paired sorted CD4+ and CD8+ T-cell subsets.

General findings and caveats noted by the study authors: The highest TCR clonal expansion was observed in HAM/TSP patients, whereas the lowest was observed in MS patients, even when compared with healthy controls. Expanded clones from different subjects shared no identical CDR3 amino acid sequences, which suggests that TCR-beta repertoires were private in all groups.

Blood bank volunteers in Maryland, USA served as the healthy controls. For unsorted PBMC libraries, 2 million PBMCs were used after storage in RNAlater at -80 degrees C until RNA extraction. Peripheral blood was subjected to Ficoll-Hypaque density gradient centrifugation to isolate PBMCs, which were then cryopreserved in liquid nitrogen. The chain is made from TRBV5-1 and TRBJ2-2; no D gene is confidently identified. Source material: PBMCs. This receptor was obtained from a man aged 18-30 years in good health. CDR3 region: CASSQNRGELFF. The nucleotides read TGCGCCAGCAGCCAGAACCGCGGGGAGCTGTTTTTT.